This TCR beta chain was sequenced during a study of blood T cell repertoires in COVID-19. Study as a whole: Material from acute and convalescent COVID-19 was sourced from the United States, Italy and Spain. T cells, B-cell-depleted T cells, or PBMCs supplied cDNA or gDNA.

The Seattle site enrolled patients during active infection and followed them longitudinally. Germline lookup yields CDR1 MGHRA and CDR2 YSYEKL. The CDR3 has 13 residues. Trimming stripped 3 bases from V and 6 bases from J, with 9 bases between. In the authors' workflow: Reference gene primer amplification gave nucleated cell count estimates. Assay: immunoSEQ multiplex PCR; the TCRdb copy retains only in-frame clones and omits some. The DNA gave D and trimming, while V, J and clone size come from that table. The repertoire holds 270,000 or so clones, with 85% to 90% as singletons. This TCR was sampled from a woman aged 25 to 45 with COVID-19, enrolled during active disease. The rearrangement joins TRBV4-1 to TRBJ1-5, with D unresolved. Specimen: peripheral blood. This CDR3 is CASSQTEGQPQHF. In DNA form, the CDR3 reads TGCGCCAGCAGCCAGACGGAGGGTCAGCCCCAGCATTTT.